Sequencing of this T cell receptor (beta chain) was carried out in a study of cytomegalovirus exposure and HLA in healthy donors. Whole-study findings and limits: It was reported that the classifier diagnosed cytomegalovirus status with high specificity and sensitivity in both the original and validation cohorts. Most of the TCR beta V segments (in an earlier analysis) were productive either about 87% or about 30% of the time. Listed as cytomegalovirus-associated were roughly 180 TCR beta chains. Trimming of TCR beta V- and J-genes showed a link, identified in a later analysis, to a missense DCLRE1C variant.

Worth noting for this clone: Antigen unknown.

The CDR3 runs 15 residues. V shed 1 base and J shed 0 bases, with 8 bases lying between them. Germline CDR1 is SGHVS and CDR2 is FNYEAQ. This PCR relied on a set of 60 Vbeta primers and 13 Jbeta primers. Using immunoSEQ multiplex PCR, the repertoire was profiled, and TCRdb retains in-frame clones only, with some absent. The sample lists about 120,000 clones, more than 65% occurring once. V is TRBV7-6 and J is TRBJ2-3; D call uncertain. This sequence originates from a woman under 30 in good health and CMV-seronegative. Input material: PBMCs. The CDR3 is CASSLVGRSTDTQYF. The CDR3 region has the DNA TGTGCCAGCAGCTTAGTGGGCAGAAGCACAGATACGCAGTATTTT. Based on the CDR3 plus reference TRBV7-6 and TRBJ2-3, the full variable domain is GAGVSQSPRYKVTKRGQDVALRCDPISGHVSLYWYRQALGQGPEFLTYFNYEAQQDKSGLPNDRFSAERPEGSISTLTIQRTEQRDSAMYRCASSLVGRSTDTQYFGPGTRLTVL.